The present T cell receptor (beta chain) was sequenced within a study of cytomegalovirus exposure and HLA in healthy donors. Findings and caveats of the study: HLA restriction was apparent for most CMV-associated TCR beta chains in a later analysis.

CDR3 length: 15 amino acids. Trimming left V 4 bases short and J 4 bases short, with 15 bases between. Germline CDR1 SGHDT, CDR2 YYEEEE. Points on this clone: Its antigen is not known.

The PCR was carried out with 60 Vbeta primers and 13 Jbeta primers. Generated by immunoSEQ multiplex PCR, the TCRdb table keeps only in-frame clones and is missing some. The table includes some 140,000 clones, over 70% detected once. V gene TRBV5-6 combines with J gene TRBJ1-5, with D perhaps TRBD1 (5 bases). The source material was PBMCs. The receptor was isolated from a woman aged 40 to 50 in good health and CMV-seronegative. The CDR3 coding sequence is TGTGCCAGCAGCGGACCGGGACGGGAGAATCAGCCCCAGCATTTT. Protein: CASSGPGRENQPQHF.